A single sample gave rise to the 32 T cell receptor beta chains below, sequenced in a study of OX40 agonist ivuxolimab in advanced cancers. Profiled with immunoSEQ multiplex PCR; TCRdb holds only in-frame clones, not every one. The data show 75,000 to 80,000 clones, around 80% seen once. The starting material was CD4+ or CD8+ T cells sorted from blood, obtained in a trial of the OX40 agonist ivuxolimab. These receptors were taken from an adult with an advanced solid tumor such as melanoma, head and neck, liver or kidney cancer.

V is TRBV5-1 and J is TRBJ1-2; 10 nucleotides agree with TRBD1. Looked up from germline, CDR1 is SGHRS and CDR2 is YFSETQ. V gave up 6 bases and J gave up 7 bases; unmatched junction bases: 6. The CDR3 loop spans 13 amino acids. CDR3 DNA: TGCGCCAGCACCGTGGACAGGGGGTTTGGCTACACCTTC. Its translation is CASTVDRGFGYTF.

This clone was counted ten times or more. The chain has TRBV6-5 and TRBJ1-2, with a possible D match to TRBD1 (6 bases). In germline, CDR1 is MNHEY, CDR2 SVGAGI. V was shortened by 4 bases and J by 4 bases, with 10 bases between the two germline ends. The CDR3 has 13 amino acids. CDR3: CASSSQGTYGYTF. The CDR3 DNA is TGTGCCAGCAGTTCGCAGGGGACCTATGGCTACACCTTC.

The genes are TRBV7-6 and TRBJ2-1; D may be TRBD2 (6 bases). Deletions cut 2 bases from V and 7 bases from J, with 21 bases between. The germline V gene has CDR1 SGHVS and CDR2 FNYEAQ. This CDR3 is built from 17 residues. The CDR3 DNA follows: TGTGCCAGCAGCTTAAACATTTGGCGGGGAAAGAGTAATGAGCAGTTCTTC. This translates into CASSLNIWRGKSNEQFF. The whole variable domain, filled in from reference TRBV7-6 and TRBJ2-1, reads GAGVSQSPRYKVTKRGQDVALRCDPISGHVSLYWYRQALGQGPEFLTYFNYEAQQDKSGLPNDRFSAERPEGSISTLTIQRTEQRDSAMYRCASSLNIWRGKSNEQFFGPGTRLTVL.

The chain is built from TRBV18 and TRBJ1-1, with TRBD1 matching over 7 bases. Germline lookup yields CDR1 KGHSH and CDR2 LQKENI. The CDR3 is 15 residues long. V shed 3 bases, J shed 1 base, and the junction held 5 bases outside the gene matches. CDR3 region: CASSPADRPNTEAFF. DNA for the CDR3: TGTGCCAGCTCACCCGCGGACAGGCCGAACACTGAAGCTTTCTTT. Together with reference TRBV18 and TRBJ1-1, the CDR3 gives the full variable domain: NAGVMQNPRHLVRRRGQEARLRCSPMKGHSHVYWYRQLPEEGLKFMVYLQKENIIDESGMPKERFSAEFPKEGPSILRIQQVVRGDSAAYFCASSPADRPNTEAFFGQGTRLTVV.

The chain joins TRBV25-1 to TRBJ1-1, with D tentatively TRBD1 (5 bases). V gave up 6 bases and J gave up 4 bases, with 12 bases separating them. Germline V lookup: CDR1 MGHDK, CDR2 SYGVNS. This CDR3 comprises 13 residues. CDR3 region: CASSQSGLTEAFF. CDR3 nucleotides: TGTGCCAGCAGCCAGTCGGGACTCACTGAAGCTTTCTTT.

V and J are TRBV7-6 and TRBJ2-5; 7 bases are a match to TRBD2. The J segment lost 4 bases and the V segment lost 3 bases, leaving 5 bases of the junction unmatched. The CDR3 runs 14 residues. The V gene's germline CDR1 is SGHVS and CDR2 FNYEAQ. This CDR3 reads CASSFFGGVETQYF. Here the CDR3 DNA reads TGTGCCAGCAGCTTTTTTGGGGGGGTAGAGACCCAGTACTTC.

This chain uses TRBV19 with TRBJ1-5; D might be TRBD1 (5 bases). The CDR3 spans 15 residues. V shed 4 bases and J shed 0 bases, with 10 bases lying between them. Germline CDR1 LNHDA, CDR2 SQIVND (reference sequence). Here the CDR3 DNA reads TGTGCCAGTAGTAGGGGACGGAATAGCAATCAGCCCCAGCATTTT. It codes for CASSRGRNSNQPQHF.

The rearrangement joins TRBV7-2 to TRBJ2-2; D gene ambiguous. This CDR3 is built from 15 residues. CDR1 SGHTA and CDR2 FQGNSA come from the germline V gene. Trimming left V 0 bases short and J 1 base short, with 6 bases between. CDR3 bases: TGTGCCAGCAGCTTAGCCCTCAGGAACACCGGGGAGCTGTTTTTT. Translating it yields CASSLALRNTGELFF.

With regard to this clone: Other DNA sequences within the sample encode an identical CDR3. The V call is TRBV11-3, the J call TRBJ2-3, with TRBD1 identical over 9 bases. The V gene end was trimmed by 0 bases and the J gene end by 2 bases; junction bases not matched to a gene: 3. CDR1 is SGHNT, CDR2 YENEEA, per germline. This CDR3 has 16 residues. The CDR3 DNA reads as TGTGCCAGCAGCTTAGATGGACAGGGGTCCACAGATACGCAGTATTTT. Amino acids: CASSLDGQGSTDTQYF. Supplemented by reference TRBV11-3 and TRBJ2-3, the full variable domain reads EAGVVQSPRYKIIEKKQPVAFWCNPISGHNTLYWYLQNLGQGPELLIRYENEEAVDDSQLPKDRFSAERLKGVDSTLKIQPAELGDSAVYLCASSLDGQGSTDTQYFGPGTRLTVL.

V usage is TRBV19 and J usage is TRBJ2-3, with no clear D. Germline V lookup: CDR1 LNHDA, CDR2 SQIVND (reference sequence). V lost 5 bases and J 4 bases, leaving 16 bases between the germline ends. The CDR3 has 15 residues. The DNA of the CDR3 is TGTGCCAGTAGTTCCGGGTGGGGTACGTCAGATACGCAGTATTTT. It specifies CASSSGWGTSDTQYF.

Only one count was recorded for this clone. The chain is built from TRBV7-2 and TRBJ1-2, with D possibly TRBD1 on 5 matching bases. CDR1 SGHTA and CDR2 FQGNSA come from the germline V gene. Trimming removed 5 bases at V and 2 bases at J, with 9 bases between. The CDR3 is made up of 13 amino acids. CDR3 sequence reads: CASSQDRNYGYTF. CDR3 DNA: TGTGCCAGCAGCCAAGACAGAAACTATGGCTACACCTTC.

The CDR3 protein is CASSLTPGSDGELFF. The CDR3, as DNA: TGCGCCAGCAGCTTGACCCCCGGATCGGACGGGGAGCTGTTTTTT. The gene calls are TRBV5-1 and TRBJ2-2; D uncertain. Germline V gene data show CDR1 as SGHRS and CDR2 as YFSETQ. The V end lost 1 base, the J end lost 7 bases, and 14 bases lay between the germline ends. The CDR3 is 15 residues long.

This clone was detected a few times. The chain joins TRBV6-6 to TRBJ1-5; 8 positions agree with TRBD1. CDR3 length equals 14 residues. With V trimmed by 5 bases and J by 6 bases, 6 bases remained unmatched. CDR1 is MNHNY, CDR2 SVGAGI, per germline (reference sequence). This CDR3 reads CASSTGQGGQPQHF. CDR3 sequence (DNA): TGTGCCAGCAGTACAGGACAGGGAGGTCAGCCCCAGCATTTT.

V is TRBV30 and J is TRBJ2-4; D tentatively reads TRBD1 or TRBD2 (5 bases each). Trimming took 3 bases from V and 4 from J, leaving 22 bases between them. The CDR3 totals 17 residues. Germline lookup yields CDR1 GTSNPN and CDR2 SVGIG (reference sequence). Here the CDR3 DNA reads TGTGCCTGGAGCCCGGGGACCTTTTCGCGGCAAAAAAACATTCAGTACTTC. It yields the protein CAWSPGTFSRQKNIQYF.

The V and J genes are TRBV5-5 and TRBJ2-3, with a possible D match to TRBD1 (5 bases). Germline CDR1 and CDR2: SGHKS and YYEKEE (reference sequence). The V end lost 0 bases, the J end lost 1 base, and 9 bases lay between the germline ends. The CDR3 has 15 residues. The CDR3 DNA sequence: TGTGCCAGCAGCTTGGCCCTGGGGCGCACAGATACGCAGTATTTT. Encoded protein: CASSLALGRTDTQYF.

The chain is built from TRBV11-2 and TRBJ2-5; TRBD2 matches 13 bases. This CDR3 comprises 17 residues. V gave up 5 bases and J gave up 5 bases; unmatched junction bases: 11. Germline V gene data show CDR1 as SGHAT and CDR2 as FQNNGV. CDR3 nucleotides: TGTGCCAGCAGCCCTGACGGACTAGCGGGGGAGAAGGAGACCCAGTACTTC. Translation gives CASSPDGLAGEKETQYF.

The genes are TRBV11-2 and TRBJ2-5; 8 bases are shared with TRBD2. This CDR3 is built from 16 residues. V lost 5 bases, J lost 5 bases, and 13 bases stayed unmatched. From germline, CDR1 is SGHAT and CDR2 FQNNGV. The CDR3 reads CASSRIGGASGETQYF. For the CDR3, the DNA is TGTGCCAGCAGCCGAATCGGGGGGGCCTCAGGGGAGACCCAGTACTTC.

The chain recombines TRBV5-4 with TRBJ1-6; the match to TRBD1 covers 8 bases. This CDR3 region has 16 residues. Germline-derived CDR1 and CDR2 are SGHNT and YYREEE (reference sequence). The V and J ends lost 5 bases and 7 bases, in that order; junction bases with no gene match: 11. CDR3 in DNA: TGTGCCAGCAGGACGACAGGGGCCAATGAAAATTCACCCCTCCACTTT. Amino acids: CASRTTGANENSPLHF.

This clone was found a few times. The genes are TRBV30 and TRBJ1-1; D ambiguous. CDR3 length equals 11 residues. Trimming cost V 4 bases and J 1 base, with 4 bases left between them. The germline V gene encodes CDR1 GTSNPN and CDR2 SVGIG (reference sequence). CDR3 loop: CAWKGNTEAFF. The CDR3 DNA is TGTGCCTGGAAAGGGAACACTGAAGCTTTCTTT. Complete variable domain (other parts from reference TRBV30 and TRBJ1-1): SQTIHQWPATLVQPVGSPLSLECTVEGTSNPNLYWYRQAAGRGLQLLFYSVGIGQISSEVPQNLSASRPQDRQFILSSKKLLLSDSGFYLCAWKGNTEAFFGQGTRLTVV.

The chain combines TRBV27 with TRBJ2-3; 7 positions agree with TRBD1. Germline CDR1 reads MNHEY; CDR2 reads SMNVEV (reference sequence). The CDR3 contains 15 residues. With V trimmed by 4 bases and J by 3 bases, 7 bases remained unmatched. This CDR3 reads CASSSTGIQTDTQYF. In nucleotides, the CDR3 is TGTGCCAGCAGTTCGACAGGGATCCAGACAGATACGCAGTATTTT.

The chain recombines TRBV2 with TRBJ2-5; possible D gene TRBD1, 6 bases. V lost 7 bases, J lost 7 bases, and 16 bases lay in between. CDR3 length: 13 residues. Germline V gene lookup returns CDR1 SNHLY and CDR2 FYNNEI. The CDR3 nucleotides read TGTGCCAGCACCGGACAGCCCAGGGGGACCCAGTACTTC. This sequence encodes CASTGQPRGTQYF.

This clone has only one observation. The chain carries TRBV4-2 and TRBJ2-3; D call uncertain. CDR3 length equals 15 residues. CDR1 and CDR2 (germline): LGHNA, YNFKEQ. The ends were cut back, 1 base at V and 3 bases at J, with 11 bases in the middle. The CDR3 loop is CASSQGSSMTDTQYF. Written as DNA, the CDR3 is TGTGCCAGCAGCCAAGGTTCTAGTATGACAGATACGCAGTATTTT.

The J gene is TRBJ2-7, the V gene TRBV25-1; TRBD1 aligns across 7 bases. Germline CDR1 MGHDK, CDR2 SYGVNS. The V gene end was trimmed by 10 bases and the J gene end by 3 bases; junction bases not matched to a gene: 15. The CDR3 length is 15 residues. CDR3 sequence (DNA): TGTGCCACGGATTTGGGACAGCCTACTTACTACGAGCAGTACTTC. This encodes CATDLGQPTYYEQYF.

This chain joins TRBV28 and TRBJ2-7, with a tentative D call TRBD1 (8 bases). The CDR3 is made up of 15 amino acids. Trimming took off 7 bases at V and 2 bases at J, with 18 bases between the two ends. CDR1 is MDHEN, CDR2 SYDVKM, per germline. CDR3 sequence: CASKLGGTGAYEQYF. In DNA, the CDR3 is TGTGCCAGCAAACTCGGGGGGACAGGTGCCTACGAGCAGTACTTC. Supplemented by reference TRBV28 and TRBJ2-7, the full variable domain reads DVKVTQSSRYLVKRTGEKVFLECVQDMDHENMFWYRQDPGLGLRLIYFSYDVKMKEKGDIPEGYSVSREKKERFSLILESASTNQTSMYLCASKLGGTGAYEQYFGPGTRLTVT.

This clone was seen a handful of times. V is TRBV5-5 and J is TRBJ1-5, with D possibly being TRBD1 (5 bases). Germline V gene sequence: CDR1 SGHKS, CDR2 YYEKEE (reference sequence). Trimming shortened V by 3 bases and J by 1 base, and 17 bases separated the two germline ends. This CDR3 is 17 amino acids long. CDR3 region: CASSSLPRGRSNQPQHF. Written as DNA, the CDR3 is TGTGCCAGCAGCTCCCTCCCCCGGGGACGGAGCAATCAGCCCCAGCATTTT.

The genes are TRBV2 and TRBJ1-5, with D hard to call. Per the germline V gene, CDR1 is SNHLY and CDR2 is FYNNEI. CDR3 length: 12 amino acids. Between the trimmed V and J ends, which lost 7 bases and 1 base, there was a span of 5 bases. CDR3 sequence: CASKDSNQPQHF. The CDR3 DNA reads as TGTGCCAGCAAGGACAGCAATCAGCCCCAGCATTTT.

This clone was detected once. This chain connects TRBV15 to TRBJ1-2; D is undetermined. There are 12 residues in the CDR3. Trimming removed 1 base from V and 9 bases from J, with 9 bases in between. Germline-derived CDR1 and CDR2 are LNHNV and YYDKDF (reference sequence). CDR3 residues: CATSRVRASYTF. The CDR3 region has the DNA TGTGCCACCAGCAGAGTGAGGGCAAGCTACACCTTC.

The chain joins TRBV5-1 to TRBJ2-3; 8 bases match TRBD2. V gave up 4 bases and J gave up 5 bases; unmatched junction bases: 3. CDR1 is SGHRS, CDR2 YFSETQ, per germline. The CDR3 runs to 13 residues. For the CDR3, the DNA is TGCGCCAGCAGCCGGGGGGGCGGAGATACGCAGTATTTT. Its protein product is CASSRGGGDTQYF.

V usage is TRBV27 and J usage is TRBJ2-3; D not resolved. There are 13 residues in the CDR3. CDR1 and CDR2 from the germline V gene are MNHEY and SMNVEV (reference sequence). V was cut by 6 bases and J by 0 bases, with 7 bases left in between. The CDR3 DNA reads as TGTGCCAGCAGGGCACCTAGCACAGATACGCAGTATTTT. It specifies CASRAPSTDTQYF.

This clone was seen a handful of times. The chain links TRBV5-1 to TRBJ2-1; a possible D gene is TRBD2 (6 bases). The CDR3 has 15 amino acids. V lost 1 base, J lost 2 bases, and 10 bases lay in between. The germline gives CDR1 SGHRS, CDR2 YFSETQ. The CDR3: CASSLNGEAYNEQFF. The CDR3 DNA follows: TGCGCCAGCAGCTTGAACGGGGAGGCCTACAATGAGCAGTTCTTC.

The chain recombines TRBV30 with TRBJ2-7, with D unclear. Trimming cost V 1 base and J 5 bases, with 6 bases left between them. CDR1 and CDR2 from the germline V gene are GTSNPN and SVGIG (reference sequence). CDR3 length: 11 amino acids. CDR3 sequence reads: CAWSGRNEQYF. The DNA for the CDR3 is TGTGCCTGGAGTGGAAGGAACGAGCAGTACTTC. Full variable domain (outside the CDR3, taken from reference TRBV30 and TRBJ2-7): SQTIHQWPATLVQPVGSPLSLECTVEGTSNPNLYWYRQAAGRGLQLLFYSVGIGQISSEVPQNLSASRPQDRQFILSSKKLLLSDSGFYLCAWSGRNEQYFGPGTRLTVT.

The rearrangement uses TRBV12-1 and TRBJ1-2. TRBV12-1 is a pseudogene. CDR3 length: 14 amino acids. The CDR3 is CASSHEREGYGYTF. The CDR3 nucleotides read TGTGCCAGCAGCCATGAGAGGGAGGGGTATGGCTACACCTTC.